This TCR beta chain was recorded in a study of prognosis after radiotherapy for stage I lung cancer. CDR1 and CDR2 (germline): SGHTA, FQGNSA. Trimming removed 2 bases from V and 8 bases from J; junction bases left unmatched: 4. This CDR3 spans 13 amino acids. This clonotype was recorded only once. TCR beta CDR3 amplification from genomic DNA was performed by two-round multiplex PCR. Primers (each specific to one TRBV or TRBJ gene) were used in first-round PCR. Each CDR3 protein is one row after TCRdb ran MiXCR on the multiplex PCR reads. The table includes around 31,000 distinct CDR3 sequences, about 34% detected once.

The rearrangement joins TRBV7-2 to TRBJ1-2, with 8 bases lining up with TRBD1. This material consisted of PBMCs, taken before or after stereotactic body radiation therapy (not recorded which). This TCR came from a donor at least 50 years old with non-small cell lung cancer. CDR3 sequence: CASSLQGAWGYTF. The CDR3 coding sequence is TGTGCCAGCAGCTTACAGGGGGCCTGGGGCTACACCTTC.